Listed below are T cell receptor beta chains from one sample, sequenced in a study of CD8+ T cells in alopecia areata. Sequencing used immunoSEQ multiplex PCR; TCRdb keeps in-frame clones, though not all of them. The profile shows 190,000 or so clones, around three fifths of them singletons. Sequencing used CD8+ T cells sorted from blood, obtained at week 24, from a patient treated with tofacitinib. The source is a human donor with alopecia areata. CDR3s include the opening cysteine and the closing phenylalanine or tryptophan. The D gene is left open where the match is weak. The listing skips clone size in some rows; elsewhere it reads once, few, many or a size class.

cdr3_nt: TGTGCCAGCAGCTTAGTCTACAATGAGCAGTTCTTC
cdr3_aa: CASSLVYNEQFF
v_call: TRBV7-9
j_call: TRBJ2-1
d_call: -
clone_size: few

cdr3_nt: TGTGCCAGCGGGTACGAGTTCTTC
cdr3_aa: CASGYEFF
v_call: TRBV6-1
j_call: TRBJ2-7
d_call: -
clone_size: -

cdr3_nt: TGTGCCAGCAGTTTATCTCTCTCGGGACAGGGCTACGAGCAGTACTTC
cdr3_aa: CASSLSLSGQGYEQYF
v_call: TRBV6-5
j_call: TRBJ2-7
d_call: TRBD1
clone_size: -

cdr3_nt: TGTGCCTGGAGTTTGAACACTGAAGCTTTCTTT
cdr3_aa: CAWSLNTEAFF
v_call: TRBV30
j_call: TRBJ1-1
d_call: -
clone_size: -

cdr3_nt: TGTGCCAGCAGCTTAGCCATAGGGTTAGGCCCGAACACTGAAGCTTTCTTT
cdr3_aa: CASSLAIGLGPNTEAFF
v_call: TRBV7-9
j_call: TRBJ1-1
d_call: -
clone_size: -

cdr3_nt: TGTGCCAGCAGCTTTGGGGCATACTATGGCTACACCTTC
cdr3_aa: CASSFGAYYGYTF
v_call: TRBV5-6
j_call: TRBJ1-2
d_call: -
clone_size: -

cdr3_nt: TGTGCCAGCAGTCTGACAAGGAACTATGGCTACACCTTC
cdr3_aa: CASSLTRNYGYTF
v_call: TRBV6-5
j_call: TRBJ1-2
d_call: -
clone_size: -

cdr3_nt: TGCAGCGTTTTGTTAGATACGCAGTATTTT
cdr3_aa: CSVLLDTQYF
v_call: TRBV29-1
j_call: TRBJ2-3
d_call: -
clone_size: -

cdr3_nt: TGCAGCGTTGAAGATCCGGGAGGAATGAATCAGCCCCAGCATTTT
cdr3_aa: CSVEDPGGMNQPQHF
v_call: TRBV29-1
j_call: TRBJ1-5
d_call: -
clone_size: -

cdr3_nt: TGTGCCAGCAGCCAAGATCCTAGCCCCGGGGAGACCCAGTACTTC
cdr3_aa: CASSQDPSPGETQYF
v_call: TRBV4-2
j_call: TRBJ2-5
d_call: -
clone_size: few

cdr3_nt: TGTGCCAGCAGCTCGGGTCCGGGCAGAAATGAAAAACTGTTTTTT
cdr3_aa: CASSSGPGRNEKLFF
v_call: TRBV5-7
j_call: TRBJ1-4
d_call: -
clone_size: -

cdr3_nt: TGTGCCAGCAGCTTGGGGGGTTCCTACAATGAGCAGTTCTTC
cdr3_aa: CASSLGGSYNEQFF
v_call: TRBV7-9
j_call: TRBJ2-1
d_call: -
clone_size: -

cdr3_nt: TGCGCCAGCAGCCGGGGACTAGCTGTCACAGATACGCAGTATTTT
cdr3_aa: CASSRGLAVTDTQYF
v_call: TRBV4-1
j_call: TRBJ2-3
d_call: TRBD2
clone_size: -

cdr3_nt: TGCGCCAGCAGCTTGGAACCAACAGATACCCCATATTTT
cdr3_aa: CASSLEPTDTPYF
v_call: TRBV5-1
j_call: TRBJ1-3
d_call: -
clone_size: -

cdr3_nt: TGTGCCAGCAGTTTATCGGGGGGCGACGAGGAAGCTTTCTTT
cdr3_aa: CASSLSGGDEEAFF
v_call: TRBV28
j_call: TRBJ1-1
d_call: -
clone_size: -

cdr3_nt: TGTGCCATCAGTGGGCGGGGTCTGGAAGAGACCCAGTACTTC
cdr3_aa: CAISGRGLEETQYF
v_call: TRBV10-3
j_call: TRBJ2-5
d_call: -
clone_size: few

cdr3_nt: TGCGCCAGCAGTGAGCGGACTAGCGGGCCCTCCTACAATGAGCAGTTCTTC
cdr3_aa: CASSERTSGPSYNEQFF
v_call: TRBV10-2
j_call: TRBJ2-1
d_call: TRBD2
clone_size: few